These 15 T cell receptor beta chains were all obtained from the same sample, sequenced in a study of neurological immune-mediated disorders. Via MiXCR, TCRdb re-called the 5' RACE reads, giving one row per CDR3 protein. The sample lists roughly 56,000 distinct CDR3 sequences, 3% to 4% occurring once. Sequences were obtained from PBMCs. The source of these receptors is a woman aged 55-75 years with multiple sclerosis.

This clonotype has ten or more counts. The chain combines TRBV4-2 with TRBJ1-2; D unresolved. This CDR3 has 16 residues. Trimming removed 0 bases from V and 0 bases from J, with 11 bases in between. Germline-derived CDR1 and CDR2 are LGHNA and YNFKEQ. The CDR3 protein is CASSQDRNSANYGYTF. CDR3 DNA sequence: TGTGCCAGCAGCCAAGATCGAAACAGCGCTAACTATGGCTACACCTTC.

This clonotype was observed many times. The chain couples TRBV7-2 to TRBJ2-1; D possibly corresponds to TRBD2 (5 bases). CDR3 length: 13 amino acids. V lost 5 bases, J lost 11 bases, and 16 bases lay in between. Germline-derived CDR1 and CDR2 are SGHTA and FQGNSA. CDR3 coding DNA: TGTGCCAGCAGCGAGCTGAGACCGGGGAAGCAGTTCTTC. Its translation: CASSELRPGKQFF.

The table lists this clonotype with many counts. V usage is TRBV12-3 or TRBV12-4 and J usage is TRBJ2-3, with TRBD1 as a possible D gene (5 bases). Trimming stripped 6 bases from V and 4 bases from J, with 14 bases between. There are 14 residues in the CDR3. The CDR3 DNA follows: TGTGCCAGCAGGAAAGGGGAAGTCGCAGATACGCAGTATTTT. Residues: CASRKGEVADTQYF.

This clonotype qualifies as medium-sized (0.01 to 0.1%). This rearrangement joins TRBV5-1 to TRBJ2-3; 7 bases map to TRBD2. The CDR3 sequence is 18 residues long. J lost 2 bases, V lost 3 bases, and 15 bases had no gene match. Germline-derived CDR1 and CDR2 are SGHRS and YFSETQ. Here the CDR3 DNA reads TGCGCCAGCAGCTCGACGGAACGGACTAGAGGCCTCACAGATACGCAGTATTTT. It yields the protein CASSSTERTRGLTDTQYF.

This clonotype has at least ten counts. This chain uses TRBV6-6 with TRBJ2-1; 8 nucleotides line up with TRBD2. The germline CDR1 and CDR2 sequences are MNHNY and SVGAGI (reference sequence). Losses at the gene ends were 2 bases for V and 3 bases for J; bases not matched to a gene: 3. The CDR3 has 15 amino acids. The CDR3 DNA is TGTGCCAGCAGTTACGGGCTAGCGGGCTACAATGAGCAGTTCTTC. Translation: CASSYGLAGYNEQFF.

This clonotype was seen repeatedly, ten times or more. The chain recombines TRBV7-8 with TRBJ2-7; no clear D. V was shortened by 1 base and J by 7 bases, with 8 bases between the two germline ends. The CDR3 extends over 12 amino acids. Per germline, CDR1 SGHVS and CDR2 FQNEAQ. Written as DNA, the CDR3 is TGTGCCAGCAGCTTAGTCGCACGGGAGCAGTACTTC. As protein: CASSLVAREQYF. The entire variable domain, with the rest obtained from reference TRBV7-8 and TRBJ2-7, is as follows: GAGVSQSPRYKVAKRGQDVALRCDPISGHVSLFWYQQALGQGPEFLTYFQNEAQLDKSGLPSDRFFAERPEGSVSTLKIQRTQQEDSAVYLCASSLVAREQYFGPGTRLTVT.

This clonotype came up many times. The chain uses TRBV2 and TRBJ2-1; 8 bases are a match to TRBD2. This CDR3 is built from 14 residues. V lost 6 bases to trimming and J lost 10 bases; unmatched junction nucleotides: 11. CDR1 and CDR2 (germline): SNHLY, FYNNEI. Written as DNA, the CDR3 is TGTGCCAGCAGAACCGGGACTAGTCTGTGGGAGCAGTTCTTC. Residues: CASRTGTSLWEQFF.

In this sample, this clonotype turned up many times. This sequence joins TRBV20-1 and TRBJ2-1; tentatively, D is TRBD2 (5 bases). There are 15 residues in the CDR3. CDR1 is DFQATT and CDR2 is SNEGSKA in the germline V gene (reference sequence). V lost 1 base and J 6 bases, leaving 16 bases between the germline ends. The CDR3 is CSARAIASRRNEQFF. The CDR3 DNA reads TGCAGTGCTAGAGCTATAGCTAGCAGACGCAATGAGCAGTTCTTC.

This clonotype was observed many times. The chain links TRBV6-2 or TRBV6-3 to TRBJ2-3, with D possibly being TRBD1 (5 bases). The length of the CDR3 is 13 residues. Germline CDR1 is MNHEY and CDR2 is SVGEGT. Trimming took 6 bases from V and 8 from J, leaving 15 bases between them. The CDR3 is CASRTPGSGTQYF. The DNA of the CDR3 is TGTGCCAGCAGAACACCAGGGTCCGGTACGCAGTATTTT.

This clonotype occurred many times. CDR3 protein: CSAKGTRGYTF. DNA of the CDR3: TGCAGTGCTAAGGGCACGCGAGGCTACACCTTC. The rearrangement joins TRBV20-1 to TRBJ1-2; D unresolved. The CDR3 totals 11 residues. The germline gives CDR1 DFQATT, CDR2 SNEGSKA (reference sequence). The V end lost 4 bases, the J end lost 8 bases, and 11 bases lay between the germline ends.

This chain uses TRBV4-1 with TRBJ1-1, with D perhaps matching TRBD1 (5 bases). V lost 0 bases and J lost 1, with 12 bases in between. The germline V gene has CDR1 MGHRA and CDR2 YSYEKL. The CDR3 runs 16 residues. The DNA for the CDR3 is TGCGCCAGCAGCCAAGATTACTTGACAGAGAACACTGAAGCTTTCTTT. Translated, it gives CASSQDYLTENTEAFF.

This clonotype was recorded at least ten times. V is TRBV10-3 and J is TRBJ1-6; 8 bases are shared with TRBD1. Germline trimming cut 6 bases from V and 0 bases from J; bases unmatched to any gene: 1. CDR1 and CDR2 (germline): ENHRY, SYGVKD. This CDR3 is built from 15 residues. CDR3 loop: CAISDRGSYNSPLHF. CDR3 sequence (DNA): TGTGCCATCAGCGACAGGGGCTCCTATAATTCACCCCTCCACTTT.

This clonotype was recorded at least ten times. CDR3 residues: CASGYQETQYF. DNA of the CDR3: TGTGCCAGCGGGTACCAAGAGACCCAGTACTTC. V gene TRBV2 combines with J gene TRBJ2-5; D not resolved. Between the trimmed V and J ends, which lost 8 bases and 0 bases, there was a span of 4 bases. The germline gives CDR1 SNHLY, CDR2 FYNNEI. The CDR3 has 11 amino acids.

In its sample, this clonotype was seen many times. Here the CDR3 reads CASSISGGSYNEQFF. The DNA for the CDR3 is TGTGCCAGTAGTATTAGCGGGGGGTCCTACAATGAGCAGTTCTTC. V gene TRBV19 combines with J gene TRBJ2-1; 10 bases agree with TRBD2. The CDR3 has 15 amino acids. Germline-derived CDR1 and CDR2 are LNHDA and SQIVND (reference sequence). J gave up 1 base and V 3 bases, and 0 bases lay outside the gene matches.

This clonotype was recorded at least ten times. The J gene is TRBJ2-1, the V gene TRBV5-1; 9 bases fit TRBD1. The V gene's germline CDR1 is SGHRS and CDR2 YFSETQ. This CDR3 spans 20 amino acids. V dropped 3 bases and J dropped 8; count of bases not matched to a gene: 24. The CDR3 sequence: CASSSPGPSTDRGVHYEQFF. The CDR3 DNA follows: TGCGCCAGCAGCTCGCCGGGCCCCTCAACCGACAGGGGGGTGCATTATGAGCAGTTCTTC.